This T cell receptor (beta chain) appears in the sequencing data of a study of control samples from healthy donors and cancer patients. Assay: immunoSEQ multiplex PCR; the TCRdb copy retains only in-frame clones and omits some. The sample contains roughly 160,000 clones, roughly 95% of which appear only once. Per the germline V gene, CDR1 is KGHSH and CDR2 is LQKENI. The V and J ends lost 3 bases and 0 bases respectively, with 8 bases between them. The CDR3 has 14 amino acids. The receptor was isolated from a woman aged 25 to 39 in good health. The chain has TRBV18 and TRBJ1-1, with no clear D. Input material: blood. The CDR3 region has the DNA TGTGCCAGCTCACCTCTGGACGTGAACACTGAAGCTTTCTTT. It encodes CASSPLDVNTEAFF.